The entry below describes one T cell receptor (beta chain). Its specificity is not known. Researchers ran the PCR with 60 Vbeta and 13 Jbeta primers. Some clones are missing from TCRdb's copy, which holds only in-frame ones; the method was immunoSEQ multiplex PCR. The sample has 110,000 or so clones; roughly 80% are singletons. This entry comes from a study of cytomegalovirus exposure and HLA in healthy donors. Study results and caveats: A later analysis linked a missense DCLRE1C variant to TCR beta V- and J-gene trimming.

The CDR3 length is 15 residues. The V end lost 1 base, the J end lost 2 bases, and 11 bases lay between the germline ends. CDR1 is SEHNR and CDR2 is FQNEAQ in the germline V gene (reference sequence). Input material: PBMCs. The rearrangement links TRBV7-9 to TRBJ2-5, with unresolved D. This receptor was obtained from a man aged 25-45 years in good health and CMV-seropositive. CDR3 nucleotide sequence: TGTGCCAGCAGCTTAGGTTCTGTCCGGCAAGAGACCCAGTACTTC. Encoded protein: CASSLGSVRQETQYF.